A selection of T cell receptor beta chains follows, all from one sample in a study of cytomegalovirus exposure and HLA in healthy donors. The repertoire was sequenced with immunoSEQ multiplex PCR; TCRdb's copy has only in-frame clones and lacks some. The top ten clones hold 5.5% to 7% of a sample with about 140,000 clones, more than 55% of them seen once. Sequencing was done on a sample of PBMCs. The receptors originated from a woman in her sixties or seventies in good health and CMV-seronegative. Each CDR3 is given with its conserved first and last residue. A D gene is named only where the DNA matches it firmly. Only part of the rows carry a size: once, few, many, or a class if the clone is expanded.

v_call	d_call	clone_size	j_call	cdr3_length	cdr3_nt	cdr3_aa
TRBV6-5	.	.	TRBJ1-3	15	TGTGCCAGCAGCCCAACCCAGGGGAGAGGAAACACCATATATTTT	CASSPTQGRGNTIYF
TRBV2	TRBD2	.	TRBJ2-7	15	TGTGCCAGCAGTCCTACGGGGGGGGGCTCCTACGAGCAGTACTTC	CASSPTGGGSYEQYF
TRBV6-5	.	.	TRBJ2-3	13	TGTGCCAGCAGTTCCCCGGGGGTAGATACGCAGTATTTT	CASSSPGVDTQYF
TRBV7-2	.	.	TRBJ2-3	16	TGTGCCAGCAGCTTAGACACAGGGTCTAGCACAGATACGCAGTATTTT	CASSLDTGSSTDTQYF
TRBV6-1	.	few	TRBJ2-5	14	TGTGCCAGCAGTGACAGGCCGACCCAAGAGACCCAGTACTTC	CASSDRPTQETQYF
TRBV13	.	.	TRBJ2-5	15	TGTGCCAGCAGTCAAGTTGCGGGGAGAGAAGAGACCCAGTACTTC	CASSQVAGREETQYF
TRBV18	TRBD1	.	TRBJ2-2	16	TGTGCCAGCTCACCACTCCAGGGGGCGAACACCGGGGAGCTGTTTTTT	CASSPLQGANTGELFF
TRBV18	TRBD2	once	TRBJ2-7	12	TGTGCCAGCTCCAAAAGCGGGGGTGAGCAGTACTTC	CASSKSGGEQYF
TRBV19	TRBD1	few	TRBJ2-2	15	TGTGCCAGTAGAACGGGACAGGGCGAAACCGGGGAGCTGTTTTTT	CASRTGQGETGELFF
TRBV19	.	.	TRBJ2-5	18	TGTGCCAGTAGTCTCGCGAGCGGCGGTATCCGCTACCAAGAGACCCAGTACTTC	CASSLASGGIRYQETQYF
TRBV28	.	.	TRBJ1-1	15	TGTGCCAGCAGTTCACCAGCCGGTCAGGGCGCTGAAGCTTTCTTT	CASSSPAGQGAEAFF
TRBV10-3	.	.	TRBJ1-5	18	TGTGCCATCAGTGAGTCGACTCCGGGGGTAGGTTCTTGGCAGCCCCAGCATTTT	CAISESTPGVGSWQPQHF
TRBV15	.	.	TRBJ2-5	14	TGTGCCACCAGCAATCGGGAAACCAAAGAGACCCAGTACTTC	CATSNRETKETQYF
TRBV14	.	.	TRBJ1-2	16	TGTGCCAGCCCTCTTAACAGGTGGGGGGGTTACGCTGGCTACACCTTC	CASPLNRWGGYAGYTF
TRBV10-3	TRBD1	.	TRBJ2-6	15	TGTGCCATCAGTCAGGGGGCGCCTGGGGCCAACGTCCTGACTTTC	CAISQGAPGANVLTF
TRBV5-6	.	few	TRBJ1-1	15	TGTGCCAGCAGCTCCCATCCGACGACAGTCACTGAAGCTTTCTTT	CASSSHPTTVTEAFF
TRBV5-4	.	.	TRBJ1-1	14	TGTGCCAGCAGCTTGTGGGACACCTCCACTGAAGCTTTCTTT	CASSLWDTSTEAFF
TRBV9	.	.	TRBJ2-1	15	TGTGCCAGCAGCGTAGCTTCAGGGATTTACAATGAGCAGTTCTTC	CASSVASGIYNEQFF
TRBV19	TRBD1	few	TRBJ2-7	13	TGTGCCAGTAGTATCACAGGGGGCTACGAGCAGTACTTC	CASSITGGYEQYF
TRBV7-2	TRBD1	few	TRBJ1-2	14	TGTGCCAGCAGCCTGGACAGGGGTGACTATGGCTACACCTTC	CASSLDRGDYGYTF
TRBV7-8	TRBD2	.	TRBJ2-7	15	TGTGCCAGCTCGAACGTTTGGCGGGGGGGCGTCGAGCAGTACTTC	CASSNVWRGGVEQYF
TRBV2	TRBD1	.	TRBJ1-1	15	TGTGCCAGCAGTCAGGGACAGGCATACAACACTGAAGCTTTCTTT	CASSQGQAYNTEAFF
TRBV5-4	TRBD2	.	TRBJ2-5	15	TGTGCCATAAAGCGAGCGGGGGATGCTGGGGAGACCCAGTACTTC	CAIKRAGDAGETQYF
TRBV7-2	TRBD1	.	TRBJ2-7	15	TGTGCCAGCAGCTTCGACAGGGGTAGGAGCGACGAGCAGTACTTC	CASSFDRGRSDEQYF
TRBV28	.	few	TRBJ1-1	12	TGTGCCAGCAGTCCCTACAACACTGAAGCTTTCTTT	CASSPYNTEAFF
TRBV7-2	TRBD1	few	TRBJ1-2	13	TGTGCCAGCAGACAGGGGGTGGCTCTTGGCTACACCTTC	CASRQGVALGYTF
TRBV30	TRBD2	few	TRBJ2-2	18	TGTGCCCGGATTCCCGGGACTAGCGGGAGTTACAGTACCGGGGAGCTGTTTTTT	CARIPGTSGSYSTGELFF
TRBV5-4	.	.	TRBJ2-7	15	TGTGCCAGCAGCTCGGGGAGCGCCGGGCCTAGAGAGCAGTACTTC	CASSSGSAGPREQYF
TRBV11-3	.	once	TRBJ2-2	15	TGTGCCAGCAGCTTAGGTAGCGCCAACACCGGGGAGCTGTTTTTT	CASSLGSANTGELFF
TRBV7-2	.	.	TRBJ2-7	16	TGTGCCAGCAGCTTAGGTGCCTCGACTAGTAACTCCGAGCAGTACTTC	CASSLGASTSNSEQYF
TRBV7-2	TRBD2	.	TRBJ2-7	14	TGTGCCAGCAGCTTTAGCGGGATTGCCTACGAGCAGTACTTC	CASSFSGIAYEQYF
TRBV4-1	TRBD1	few	TRBJ2-5	14	TGCGCCAGCAGCCAAGAGGACAGGGGAGAGACCCAGTACTTC	CASSQEDRGETQYF
TRBV29-1	.	few	TRBJ2-5	13	TGCAGCGCCCAAGGTGGGGCTGGAGAGACCCAGTACTTC	CSAQGGAGETQYF
TRBV6-1	TRBD1	few	TRBJ2-5	13	TGTGCCAGCAGCCTCACAGGGGGAGAGACCCAGTACTTC	CASSLTGGETQYF
TRBV2	TRBD1	.	TRBJ2-5	13	TGTGCCGGACGACAGGGTAATGGTGAGACCCAGTACTTC	CAGRQGNGETQYF
TRBV14	.	.	TRBJ1-1	15	TGTGCCAGCACCAAAGCGATGACAGGGAACACTGAAGCTTTCTTT	CASTKAMTGNTEAFF
TRBV7-7	.	.	TRBJ2-1	15	TGTGCCAGCAGCTTAAACGGGGGACTGGGGAATGAGCAGTTCTTC	CASSLNGGLGNEQFF
TRBV6-1	.	.	TRBJ2-2	14	TGTGCCAGCAAAGGAGGGTGGAACACCGGGGAGCTGTTTTTT	CASKGGWNTGELFF
TRBV19	TRBD2	few	TRBJ2-2	14	TGTGCCAGCAGTAATCGGGGGGAAGGCGGGGAGCTGTTTTTT	CASSNRGEGGELFF
TRBV5-5	.	once	TRBJ2-2	13	TGTGCCAGCAGCACTCGGGACTCCGGGGAGCTGTTTTTT	CASSTRDSGELFF
TRBV7-2	TRBD1	many	TRBJ2-7	14	TGTGCCAGCAGCTTGTCGACAGGGGGCTACGAGCAGTACTTC	CASSLSTGGYEQYF
TRBV16	TRBD1	.	TRBJ2-3	16	TGTGCCAGCAGCCAATCGGGACAGGGGCTCACAGATACGCAGTATTTT	CASSQSGQGLTDTQYF
TRBV12-1	.	.	TRBJ1-2	14	TGTGCCAGCAGCTCCCCGACTTCAGGGGATGGCTACACCTTC	CASSSPTSGDGYTF
TRBV29-1	.	.	TRBJ2-1	11	TGCAGCGGAATGGGAGGTTATGAGCAGTTCTTC	CSGMGGYEQFF
TRBV19	TRBD1	.	TRBJ2-2	15	TGTGCCAGTAGTATGATGACAGGGTACACCGGGGAGCTGTTTTTT	CASSMMTGYTGELFF
TRBV19	.	.	TRBJ2-3	14	TGTGCCAGTAGTTGGCCAGGCTGGACAGATACGCAGTATTTT	CASSWPGWTDTQYF
TRBV25-1	.	.	TRBJ1-2	15	TGTGCCAGCAGTGACCGCGCGGGGGGTGGGTATGGCTACACCTTC	CASSDRAGGGYGYTF
TRBV7-9	.	.	TRBJ1-5	14	TGTGCCAGCAGCTGGGGGCAATCCGGACAGCCCCAGCATTTT	CASSWGQSGQPQHF
TRBV5-1	TRBD2	.	TRBJ2-3	15	TGCGCCAGCAGCTTACTAGCGGGTAGCACAGATACGCAGTATTTT	CASSLLAGSTDTQYF
TRBV28	TRBD2	.	TRBJ2-3	17	TGTGCCAGCAGTTATGTAGCGGGAGGGGAAGACACAGATACGCAGTATTTT	CASSYVAGGEDTDTQYF
TRBV6-5	.	.	TRBJ1-2	14	TGTGCCAGCAGTTACTCGGCGGGGAAATACGGCTACACCTTC	CASSYSAGKYGYTF
TRBV19	.	.	TRBJ2-5	13	TGTGCCAGTAGTAGGACTCCATGGAGGGAGCAGTACTTC	CASSRTPWREQYF
TRBV6-6	.	.	TRBJ2-5	11	TGTGCCAGCAGTTTAGAAGAGACCCAGTACTTC	CASSLEETQYF
TRBV6-5	.	.	TRBJ1-1	16	TGTGCCAGCAGTTACTGGCGGGGTGTGGGGAACACTGAAGCTTTCTTT	CASSYWRGVGNTEAFF
TRBV2	TRBD2	.	TRBJ2-3	14	TGTGCCAGCAGCGGACTAGCGGGAGCAGATACGCAGTATTTT	CASSGLAGADTQYF
TRBV5-1	.	once	TRBJ2-3	18	TGCGCCAGCAGCTTGATTTTCCGCGGACAGAGCCAATGGGATACGCAGTATTTT	CASSLIFRGQSQWDTQYF
TRBV5-1	.	.	TRBJ1-2	14	TGCGCCAGCAGCTTGGACGCGGGGGCTTTTGGCTACACCTTC	CASSLDAGAFGYTF
TRBV6-5	TRBD2	.	TRBJ2-1	14	TGTGCCAGCAGAACTAGCGGGGCCTACAATGAGCAGTTCTTC	CASRTSGAYNEQFF
TRBV29-1	TRBD1	.	TRBJ1-2	13	TGCAGCGTTGAACAGGGGGCAGGGGGCGGCTACACCTTC	CSVEQGAGGGYTF